This T cell receptor beta chain derives from a study of T cell responses to AZD1222 COVID-19 vaccine. Study-level points and caveats: Spike was spanned by vaccine-associated CD4 TCRs, with dominance at 160-218 and 743-854.

A word on this clone: The antigen remains unidentified.

TCRdb's table, derived via immunoSEQ multiplex PCR, lists solely in-frame clones and lacks some. The sample yields some 150,000 clones, 85% to 95% seen once. Germline V gene lookup returns CDR1 SGDLS and CDR2 YYNGEE. V lost 0 bases and J 5 bases, leaving 9 bases between the germline ends. This CDR3 comprises 13 residues. This material consisted of peripheral blood, taken on day 0 of AZD1222 vaccination. The rearrangement links TRBV9 to TRBJ2-7, with D hard to call. This clonotype was obtained from an adult in good health. The CDR3 nucleotides read TGTGCCAGCAGCGTAGGCGGTACCCACGAGCAGTACTTC. This sequence encodes CASSVGGTHEQYF.